These 12 T cell receptor beta chains originate from one sample sequenced in a study of patients and donors after allogeneic stem cell transplantation. Via MiXCR, TCRdb re-called the RT-PCR reads, giving one row per CDR3 protein. The sample gives around 170,000 distinct CDR3 sequences, about 24% of which show up once; roughly a quarter is in the top ten. Specimen: blood, either unsorted or a sorted T cell fraction (not recorded which). All receptors derive from a human donor who was either an allogeneic HSCT recipient or a stem cell or donor lymphocyte infusion donor (not recorded which). It is not recorded whose cells these are; they may come from a transplant donor.

This clonotype has more than one count but fewer than ten. V gene TRBV20-1 combines with J gene TRBJ2-3; D not resolved. The germline V gene has CDR1 DFQATT and CDR2 SNEGSKA (reference sequence). Deletions cut 3 bases from V and 11 bases from J, with 9 bases between. The CDR3 consists of 10 residues. The chain's CDR3 is CSARWQEQYF. CDR3 nucleotides: TGCAGTGCTAGGTGGCAGGAGCAGTATTTT.

This clonotype has more than one count but fewer than ten. The chain carries TRBV29-1 and TRBJ1-2, with D possibly being TRBD1 (5 bases). The CDR3 is 12 amino acids. Germline lookup yields CDR1 SQVTM and CDR2 ANQGSEA. V was trimmed by 1 base and J by 3 bases, leaving 6 bases between them. As DNA, the CDR3 is TGCAGCGTTGAAGGCAGGGACTATGGCTACACCTTC. Protein product: CSVEGRDYGYTF.

The chain couples TRBV28 to TRBJ1-5, with D perhaps matching TRBD1 (6 bases). The germline CDR1 and CDR2 sequences are MDHEN and SYDVKM. The CDR3 is made up of 13 amino acids. V lost 10 bases, J lost 1 base, and 11 bases lay in between. CDR3 coding DNA: TGTGCCACCCAGGGGAGGAGCAATCAGCCCCAGCATTTT. Protein product: CATQGRSNQPQHF.

This clonotype was found a few times. The chain links TRBV20-1 to TRBJ1-5; the D gene is possibly TRBD1 (5 bases). The CDR3 totals 14 residues. V lost 0 bases to trimming and J lost 5 bases, with 11 bases between them. Germline CDR1 is DFQATT and CDR2 is SNEGSKA (reference sequence). The CDR3 protein is CSARDRRAHQPQHF. CDR3 sequence (DNA): TGCAGTGCTAGAGATCGCAGGGCTCATCAGCCCCAGCATTTT.

This clonotype was counted a few times. The chain combines TRBV2 with TRBJ2-7; TRBD1 matches 7 bases. The CDR3 consists of 14 residues. Trimming took 7 bases from V and 3 from J; bases not matched to a gene: 9. Germline values: CDR1 SNHLY, CDR2 FYNNEI. The CDR3 nucleotides read TGTGCCAGCAAACCGGGACAGTGGAACTACGAGCAGTACTTC. This codes for CASKPGQWNYEQYF.

The chain has TRBV20-1 and TRBJ1-5; D unresolved. V lost 6 bases and J 9 bases, leaving 15 bases between the germline ends. Per germline, CDR1 DFQATT and CDR2 SNEGSKA (reference sequence). The CDR3 extends over 12 amino acids. For the CDR3, the DNA is TGCAGTGCCCGATCCCCCATAATGCCCCAGCATTTT. Protein: CSARSPIMPQHF.

A few counts support this clonotype. The chain couples TRBV20-1 to TRBJ1-1, with D perhaps matching TRBD1 (6 bases). The CDR3 extends over 14 amino acids. The V gene lost 0 bases and the J gene lost 4 bases, with 12 bases spanning the gap. The germline V gene has CDR1 DFQATT and CDR2 SNEGSKA (reference sequence). CDR3 in DNA: TGCAGTGCTAGAGAGGGTCAGGGGAGCACTGAAGCTTTCTTT. Translated, it gives CSAREGQGSTEAFF.

The chain has TRBV4-2 and TRBJ1-6; D is unresolved. The CDR3 covers 14 residues. V gave up 1 base and J gave up 12 bases, with 13 bases separating them. CDR1 and CDR2 (germline): LGHNA, YNFKEQ. CDR3 sequence (DNA): TGTGCCAGCAGCCAAGGGTTGGCAGGCCTACCCCTCCACTTT. Translation gives CASSQGLAGLPLHF.

The rearrangement joins TRBV28 to TRBJ2-7; D not resolved. V was clipped by 8 bases and J by 0 bases, with 8 bases between them. Germline-derived CDR1 and CDR2 are MDHEN and SYDVKM. The CDR3 totals 12 residues. DNA for the CDR3: TGTGCCAGCGTAAGGTTCTCCTACGAGCAGTACTTC. Residues: CASVRFSYEQYF.

This clonotype was observed at least ten times. This rearrangement joins TRBV27 to TRBJ1-1; D may be TRBD1 (5 bases). The germline CDR1 and CDR2 sequences are MNHEY and SMNVEV (reference sequence). CDR3 length: 16 amino acids. V lost 8 bases, J lost 1 base, and 20 bases lay in between. Here the CDR3 DNA reads TGTGCCAGCTCTCCCCGCGGGGGGGATCGGAACACTGAAGCTTTCTTT. This sequence encodes CASSPRGGDRNTEAFF.

This clonotype appeared a few times. This rearrangement joins TRBV12-3 or TRBV12-4 to TRBJ2-2; tentatively, D is TRBD1 (6 bases). Trimming left V 7 bases short and J 3 bases short, with 12 bases between. CDR3 length equals 14 residues. The CDR3 region is CASKGQGYTGELFF. CDR3 nucleotides: TGTGCCAGCAAAGGGCAGGGGTACACCGGGGAGCTGTTTTTT.

This clonotype was detected a few times. The chain recombines TRBV30 with TRBJ2-7, with D possibly being TRBD1 (6 bases). CDR1 is GTSNPN, CDR2 SVGIG, per germline (reference sequence). V was cut by 2 bases and J by 1 base, with 12 bases left in between. This CDR3 is built from 14 residues. DNA of the CDR3: TGTGCCTGGAGTCCCACAGGGTGGTCCTACGAGCAGTACTTC. Amino acid sequence: CAWSPTGWSYEQYF.